This TCR beta chain was sequenced in a study of blood T cell repertoires in COVID-19. Study-wide context: Sources were T cells, B-cell-depleted T cells, or PBMCs; the material itself was cDNA or gDNA.

Clones were read by immunoSEQ multiplex PCR, and TCRdb kept only the in-frame ones, dropping some. This table holds nearly 200,000 clones, 84% found once. The CDR3 extends over 15 amino acids. The sequence was collected from a middle-aged man who had recovered from COVID-19. Sequencing was carried out using PBMCs or T cells enriched from blood (not recorded which). The chain uses TRBV21-1 and TRBJ1-2; TRBD1 is taken as the D call from the table, unchecked against the DNA. TRBV21-1 is tagged as a pseudogene. The CDR3 nucleotides read TGTGCCAGCAGCAAGCGTGGGACAGTCAACTATGGCTACACCTTC. Translated, it gives CASSKRGTVNYGYTF.